These T cell receptor beta chains were read from a single sample in a study of blood T cell repertoires in COVID-19. Some clones are missing from TCRdb's copy, which holds only in-frame ones; the method was immunoSEQ multiplex PCR. The data contain 60,000 to 70,000 clones, more than 85% of them singletons. The sample comprised peripheral blood. Receptor source: a human donor with active COVID-19. The donor label of this sample is uncertain. The CDR3 runs from the conserved cysteine through the conserved F or W. D genes are given only for firm matches. A clone size is listed for some rows: how often the clone was seen (once, few, many), or a class if it is expanded.

TRBD2 TRBJ2-1 . TRBV7-3 CASSLRESPNEQFF TGTGCCAGCAGCTTGCGGGAGAGCCCCAATGAGCAGTTCTTC
TRBD1 TRBJ2-1 . TRBV7-2 CASSLVGGGYNEQFF TGTGCCAGCAGCTTAGTAGGGGGCGGCTACAATGAGCAGTTCTTC
. TRBJ1-2 . TRBV7-2 CASSLNGRGENGYTF TGTGCCAGCAGCTTAAATGGCAGGGGTGAGAATGGCTACACCTTC
TRBD2 TRBJ2-5 . TRBV7-8 CASRGLAEETQYF TGTGCCAGCAGGGGACTAGCGGAAGAGACCCAGTACTTC
TRBD1 TRBJ2-7 medium-sized TRBV27 CASRTGSSEQYF TGTGCCAGCCGGACAGGTTCTTCCGAGCAGTACTTC
. TRBJ2-2 . TRBV5-1 CASSLTSQYTGELFF TGCGCCAGCAGCTTAACTAGCCAATACACCGGGGAGCTGTTTTTT
. TRBJ2-1 . TRBV7-2 CASSVAGEGYNEQFF TGTGCCAGCAGCGTGGCAGGGGAAGGGTACAATGAGCAGTTCTTC
. TRBJ2-3 once TRBV7-2 CASSPDKNTQYF TGTGCCAGCAGCCCGGACAAGAATACGCAGTATTTT
TRBD2 TRBJ2-6 . TRBV19 CASGLAGVNGANVLTF TGTGCCAGTGGACTAGCGGGAGTAAACGGGGCCAACGTCCTGACTTTC
TRBD1 TRBJ1-6 . TRBV7-2 CASSPTGTGGPPLHF TGTGCCAGCAGCCCCACCGGGACAGGGGGTCCACCCCTCCACTTT
. TRBJ2-4 . TRBV14 CASSQGGLAKNIQYF TGTGCCAGCAGCCAAGGCGGTTTAGCCAAAAACATTCAGTACTTC
. TRBJ2-2 . TRBV12-3/TRBV12-4 CASSPPFRGELFF TGTGCCAGCAGCCCACCCTTCAGGGGGGAGCTGTTTTTT
. TRBJ1-2 . TRBV14 CASSLPGGGYTF TGTGCCAGCAGCCTCCCGGGGGGGGGCTACACCTTC
. TRBJ2-5 once TRBV9 CASSPRQDQETQYF TGTGCCAGCAGCCCCCGACAGGACCAAGAGACCCAGTACTTC
TRBD2 TRBJ2-1 . TRBV6-2/TRBV6-3 CASSYSSSGDSYNEQFF TGTGCCAGCAGTTACTCCTCTAGCGGAGATTCCTACAATGAGCAGTTCTTC
. TRBJ2-7 . TRBV12-3/TRBV12-4 CASSLGGPLEQYF TGTGCCAGCAGCCTCGGGGGACCCCTCGAGCAGTACTTC
. TRBJ2-3 once TRBV28 CASSLGSTDTQYF TGTGCCAGCAGTCTAGGTAGCACAGATACGCAGTATTTT
TRBD1 TRBJ1-5 . TRBV3-1/TRBV3-2 CASGGQGNQPQHF TGTGCCAGCGGCGGACAGGGGAATCAGCCCCAGCATTTT
TRBD1 TRBJ2-2 . TRBV20-1 CSASRTGVSGELFF TGCAGTGCTAGTAGGACAGGGGTTTCCGGGGAGCTGTTTTTT
TRBD1 TRBJ1-5 once TRBV20-1 CSASRDSGNQPQHF TGCAGTGCTAGTAGGGACAGCGGTAATCAGCCCCAGCATTTT
TRBD2 TRBJ2-1 . TRBV11-2 CASRLAGVRINEQFF TGTGCCAGCAGATTAGCGGGAGTTCGGATAAATGAGCAGTTCTTC
TRBD1 TRBJ1-1 . TRBV12-5 CASGLVRSGQGAPEAFF TGTGCTAGTGGTTTGGTAAGATCAGGGCAGGGGGCCCCTGAAGCTTTCTTT